The present T cell receptor beta chain was sequenced within a study of blood T cell repertoires in COVID-19. CDR1 KGHSH and CDR2 LQKENI come from the germline V gene. CDR3 length: 18 amino acids. Trimming left V 0 bases short and J 4 bases short, with 21 bases between. In the authors' workflow: How many nucleated cells were present was estimated from reference gene primer amplification. Sequencing used immunoSEQ multiplex PCR; TCRdb keeps in-frame clones, though not all of them. D and trimming come from the DNA, and the V and J calls and clone size come from that table. This table has 35,000 to 45,000 clones, 70% to 90% appearing once.

V and J are TRBV18 and TRBJ1-2; D call uncertain. Sequencing was carried out using peripheral blood. The clonotype was recovered from a man between 60 and 70 years old with active COVID-19. CDR3 loop: CASSPPNGRSGVSYGYTF. In nucleotides, the CDR3 is TGTGCCAGCTCACCACCGAACGGGCGCTCCGGGGTTTCCTATGGCTACACCTTC.